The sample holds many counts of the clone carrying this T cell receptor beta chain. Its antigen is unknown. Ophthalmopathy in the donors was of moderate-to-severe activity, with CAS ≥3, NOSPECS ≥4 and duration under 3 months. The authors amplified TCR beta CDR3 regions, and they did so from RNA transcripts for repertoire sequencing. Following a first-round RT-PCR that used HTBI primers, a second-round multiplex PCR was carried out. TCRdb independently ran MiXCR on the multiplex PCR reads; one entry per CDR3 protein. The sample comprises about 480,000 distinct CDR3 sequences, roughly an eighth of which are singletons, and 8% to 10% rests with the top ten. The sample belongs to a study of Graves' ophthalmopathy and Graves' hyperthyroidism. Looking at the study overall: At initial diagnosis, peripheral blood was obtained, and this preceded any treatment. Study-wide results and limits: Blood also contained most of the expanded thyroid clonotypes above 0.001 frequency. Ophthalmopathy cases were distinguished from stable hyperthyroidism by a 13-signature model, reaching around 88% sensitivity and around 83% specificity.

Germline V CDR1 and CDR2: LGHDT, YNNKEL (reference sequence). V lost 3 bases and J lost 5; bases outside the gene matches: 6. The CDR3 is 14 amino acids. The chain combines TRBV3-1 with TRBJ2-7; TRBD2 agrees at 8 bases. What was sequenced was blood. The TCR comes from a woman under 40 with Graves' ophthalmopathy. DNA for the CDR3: TGTGCCAGCAGCCAGAGCGGGAGTATCGACGAGCAGTACTTC. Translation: CASSQSGSIDEQYF.